The T cell receptor (beta chain) described here comes from a study of T cell repertoires in cytomegalovirus infection (dated by TCRdb to 2018 to 2020). Concerning the study at large: Alongside well-studied HLA-B-restricted epitopes, the peptide stimulations were aimed at recently identified HLA-C-restricted CMV epitopes, whose presentation resists viral immunomodulation. The HLA type of each donor mattered for the analysis, because public TCR beta signatures pointed to carriage of CMV infection along with the matching HLA type. Study-level results and caveats: Cumulative frequency of public TCR beta family members discriminated carriers of CMV infection plus the relevant HLA type in this cohort and an independent approximately 370-donor cohort. The ex vivo response was dominated by HLA-C-restricted CMV-specific TCR beta clonotypes, and the single most frequent clonotype in two of eight donors was supplied by these HLA-C-restricted clonotypes.

Sequencing was carried out with an Illumina HiSeq 1500. TCRdb applied fastp at Q25 and MiXCR to the public reads, then kept only in-frame beta chains. Rows are combined by CDR3 protein, so each entry shows the most common genes and DNA. This sample gives 830,000 or so distinct CDR3 sequences in total; about 33% of them show up just once. The ten top clones hold roughly 12% of the sample. The sample's treatment or condition, from its label and the paper: in vitro stimulation with specific CMV peptide epitopes to enrich CMV-specific T cells. The CDR3 numbers 12 residues from cysteine through phenylalanine. Only the CDR3 part of the read is kept: 36 bases, read in frame from the first base. V sheds 5 bases and J sheds 6 bases, leaving 10 bases between their ends. Comment on this clonotype: Its antigen target is currently unknown. No per-base quality is available; no much larger clone lies one base away.

The receptor chain draws on TRBV12-3 or TRBV12-4 and TRBJ1-2; the D gene is unclear. Sequencing was performed on cultured CD8+ T cells from PBMCs, taken from culture after CMV antigen stimulation. This sequence was found in a human donor in good health (CMV status not recorded). Some clones in this sample may be carry-over from other donors' samples. The CDR3 reads as follows: CASSALWDGYTF. The DNA reads TGTGCCAGCAGTGCCCTTTGGGATGGCTACACCTTC.